The present TCR beta chain was sequenced within a study of regulatory T cells in long-lasting Graves disease. CDR3 regions were amplified by Arm-PCR using iRepertoire HTBI primers to build TCR beta libraries. As originally analysed: Taken together, the samples had 62 TRBV and roughly 14 TRBJ segments identified. A single record per CDR3 protein comes from TCRdb applying MiXCR to the multiplex PCR reads. TCRdb's processing, not the authors', yielded these V and J calls. The table lists about 440,000 distinct CDR3 sequences, about 17% of them singletons. Study outcomes and limitations: Researchers reported studying only peripheral blood, not thyroid tissue.

Comment on this clonotype: Its target is unknown.

Indicated time point: newly diagnosed GD, antithyroid drugs for less than 3 months. Extracted RNA from PBMCs served as the source of the TCR library. Trimming removed 3 bases at V and 2 bases at J, with 7 bases between. Germline values: CDR1 MNHGY, CDR2 SVAAGI. This CDR3 region has 13 residues. Separately, the same data were catalogued under a study of T cells in Graves' hyperthyroidism and ophthalmopathy. From that report: The TCR CDR3 first-round RT-PCR relied on the HTBI primer set.

This sequence joins TRBV6-9 and TRBJ2-5, with D uncertain. The origin of this receptor is a woman under 30 with Graves disease. The sequencing here drew on peripheral blood mononuclear cells (PBMCs), taken at new diagnosis, from a patient treated with antithyroid drugs. The CDR3 sequence is CASSYAGQETQYF. The CDR3 nucleotides read TGTGCCAGCAGTTACGCCGGGCAAGAGACCCAGTACTTC.